These 13 T cell receptor beta chains share one sample of origin, sequenced in a study of regulatory T cells in long-lasting Graves disease. Arm-PCR of CDR3 regions and iRepertoire HTBI primers were the basis on which TCR beta libraries were built. TCRdb itself ran the multiplex PCR reads through MiXCR, one entry per CDR3 protein. The table shows roughly 530,000 distinct CDR3 sequences, with about 15% occurring only once. Time point reported: newly diagnosed GD, antithyroid drugs for less than 3 months. Isolated PBMC RNA provided the starting material for the TCR library. These records were also assigned to another study, of T cells in Graves' hyperthyroidism and ophthalmopathy.

Sample: peripheral blood mononuclear cells (PBMCs), taken at new diagnosis, from a patient treated with antithyroid drugs. All receptors come from a woman in her forties or fifties with Graves disease.

This clonotype was recorded at least ten times. The CDR3 DNA is TGTGCCAGCAGTGACCCGGGCAGTAACTACAATGAGCAGTTCTTC. Amino acid sequence: CASSDPGSNYNEQFF. The V call is TRBV2, the J call TRBJ2-1, with D unclear. The CDR3 totals 15 residues. CDR1 is SNHLY, CDR2 FYNNEI, per germline. V was trimmed by 3 bases and J by 3 bases, leaving 12 bases between them.

The V and J genes are TRBV11-3 and TRBJ1-1; TRBD1 might be the D (5 bases). Germline CDR1 SGHNT, CDR2 YENEEA. The CDR3 totals 14 residues. Trimming stripped 6 bases from V and 1 base from J, with 12 bases between. The CDR3 region has the DNA TGTGCCAGCAGATCTACAGGAGGGAACACTGAAGCTTTCTTT. Residues: CASRSTGGNTEAFF.

This clonotype was picked up many times. The V call is TRBV18, the J call TRBJ2-1; a weak D match, TRBD2 (6 bases). Germline CDR1 reads KGHSH; CDR2 reads LQKENI. Between the trimmed V and J ends, which lost 3 bases and 4 bases, there was a span of 10 bases. The CDR3 totals 14 residues. CDR3 coding DNA: TGTGCCAGCTCACCTCAGACTAGTTACAATGAGCAGTTCTTC. Protein: CASSPQTSYNEQFF.

The rearrangement links TRBV6-2 or TRBV6-3 to TRBJ1-6; 8 nucleotides agree with TRBD1. Germline CDR1 is MNHEY and CDR2 is SVGEGT. CDR3 length equals 18 residues. After removal of 4 bases from V and 5 bases from J, the junction contained 13 bases not matched to a gene. CDR3 sequence reads: CASSSSGGNRPNNSPLHF. The CDR3 DNA reads as TGTGCCAGCAGTTCTTCAGGGGGCAATCGCCCTAATAATTCACCCCTCCACTTT.

This clonotype was observed a handful of times. The V and J genes are TRBV28 and TRBJ1-1, with D maybe TRBD1 (5 bases). Germline lookup yields CDR1 MDHEN and CDR2 SYDVKM. There are 15 residues in the CDR3. Trimming left V 3 bases short and J 0 bases short, with 11 bases between. CDR3 nucleotide sequence: TGTGCCAGCAGTTTCCCGGGACTATTGAACACTGAAGCTTTCTTT. Amino acids: CASSFPGLLNTEAFF.

This clonotype was seen ten or more times. J is TRBJ2-3 and V is TRBV6-4; D is perhaps TRBD1 (5 bases). The CDR3 totals 15 residues. Trimming left V 0 bases short and J 0 bases short, with 7 bases between. Germline CDR1 and CDR2: MRHNA and SNTAGT. The CDR3 DNA follows: TGTGCCAGCAGTGACTCGCCAGGGAGCACAGATACGCAGTATTTT. It is translated as CASSDSPGSTDTQYF.

This CDR3 reads CASGGAGGNQPQHF. The DNA for the CDR3 is TGTGCCAGCGGAGGGGCTGGGGGAAATCAGCCCCAGCATTTT. This chain joins TRBV6-1 and TRBJ1-5; D may be TRBD1 (5 bases). The germline CDR1 and CDR2 sequences are MNHNS and SASEGT. Trimming took off 8 bases at V and 4 bases at J, with 15 bases between the two ends. There are 14 residues in the CDR3.

This clonotype was picked up many times. The chain uses TRBV6-1 and TRBJ1-2, with D tentatively TRBD1 (5 bases). With 3 bases removed from V and 6 bases from J, the gap between germline ends came to 11 bases. CDR3 length: 13 amino acids. Germline V gene lookup returns CDR1 MNHNS and CDR2 SASEGT. CDR3 sequence reads: CASSDREKDGYTF. As DNA, the CDR3 is TGTGCCAGCAGTGACAGGGAAAAGGATGGCTACACCTTC.

The genes are TRBV29-1 and TRBJ2-5; D unclear. This CDR3 spans 14 amino acids. Trimming removed 1 base from V and 2 bases from J, with 11 bases in between. The germline gives CDR1 SQVTM, CDR2 ANQGSEA. CDR3 region: CSVEGAGRQETQYF. The CDR3 DNA reads as TGCAGCGTTGAAGGGGCAGGCCGACAAGAGACCCAGTACTTC.

Many counts were recorded for this clonotype. V gene TRBV7-3 combines with J gene TRBJ2-3; D not certain. This CDR3 is built from 13 residues. The ends were cut back, 1 base at V and 4 bases at J, with 6 bases in the middle. From germline, CDR1 is SGHTA and CDR2 FQGTGA. The chain's CDR3 is CASSLIPSDTQYF. The CDR3 bases are TGTGCCAGCAGCTTAATACCTTCAGATACGCAGTATTTT.

This clonotype was seen repeatedly, ten times or more. One junction end disagrees with the germline gene, perhaps due to a read error. The CDR3, as DNA: TGTGCCAGCAGCTGGGGGGAGAACACTGAAGCTTTCTTT. It codes for CASSWGENTEAFF. The rearrangement joins TRBV5-1 to TRBJ1-1; D might be TRBD1 (5 bases). Looked up from germline, CDR1 is SGHRS and CDR2 is YFSETQ. The length of the CDR3 is 13 residues.

This clonotype was counted between two and nine times. The chain links TRBV14 to TRBJ2-1, with 10 bases lining up with TRBD2. The CDR3 is 19 residues long. Trimming at V came to 0 bases and at J to 2 bases, leaving 10 bases not matched to a gene. Germline-derived CDR1 and CDR2 are SGHDN and FVKESK. The CDR3 DNA follows: TGTGCCAGCAGCCAAGATAGGGCTAGCGGGGGCCCACCCTACAATGAGCAGTTCTTC. It is translated as CASSQDRASGGPPYNEQFF.

This clonotype occurred many times. The chain links TRBV28 to TRBJ2-5; 9 bases map to TRBD2. Germline CDR1 is MDHEN and CDR2 is SYDVKM. Losses at the gene ends were 3 bases for V and 1 base for J; bases not matched to a gene: 6. The CDR3 covers 16 residues. The CDR3: CASSLGTSSPQETQYF. CDR3 nucleotides: TGTGCCAGCAGTTTGGGGACTAGCTCCCCCCAAGAGACCCAGTACTTC. Combining the CDR3 with reference TRBV28 and TRBJ2-5 gives the whole variable domain DVKVTQSSRYLVKRTGEKVFLECVQDMDHENMFWYRQDPGLGLRLIYFSYDVKMKEKGDIPEGYSVSREKKERFSLILESASTNQTSMYLCASSLGTSSPQETQYFGPGTRLLVL.